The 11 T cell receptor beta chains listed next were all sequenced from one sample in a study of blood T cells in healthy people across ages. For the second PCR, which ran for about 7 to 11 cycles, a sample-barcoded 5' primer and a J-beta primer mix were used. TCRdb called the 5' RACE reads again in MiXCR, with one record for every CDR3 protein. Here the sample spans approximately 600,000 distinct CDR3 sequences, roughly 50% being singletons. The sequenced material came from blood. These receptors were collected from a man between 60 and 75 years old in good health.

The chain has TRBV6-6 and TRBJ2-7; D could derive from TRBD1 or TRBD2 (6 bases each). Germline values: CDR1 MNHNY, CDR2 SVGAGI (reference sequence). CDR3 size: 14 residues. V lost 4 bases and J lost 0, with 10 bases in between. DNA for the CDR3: TGTGCCAGCAGTTCGGGGGCCCCCTCCTACGAGCAGTACTTC. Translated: CASSSGAPSYEQYF.

CDR3 sequence reads: CASSLQGREYEQYF. The DNA for the CDR3 is TGTGCCAGCAGCCTACAGGGAAGGGAATACGAGCAGTACTTC. The chain couples TRBV6-1 to TRBJ2-7; possible D gene TRBD1, 6 bases. The CDR3 spans 14 residues. Germline CDR1 and CDR2: MNHNS and SASEGT. V was trimmed by 6 bases and J by 4 bases, leaving 16 bases between them.

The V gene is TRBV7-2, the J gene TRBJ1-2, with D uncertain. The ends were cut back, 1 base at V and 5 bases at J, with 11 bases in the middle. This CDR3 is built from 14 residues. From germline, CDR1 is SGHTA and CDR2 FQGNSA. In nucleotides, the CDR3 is TGTGCCAGCAGCTTAGTAGGGCCCGATTATGGCTACACCTTC. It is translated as CASSLVGPDYGYTF.

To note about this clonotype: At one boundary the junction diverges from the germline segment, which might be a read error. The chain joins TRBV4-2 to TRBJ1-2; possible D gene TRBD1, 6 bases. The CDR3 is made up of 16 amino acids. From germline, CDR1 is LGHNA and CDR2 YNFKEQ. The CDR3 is CASSHLQGLGEYGYTF. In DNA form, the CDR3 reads TGTGCCAGCAGCCATCTACAGGGTTTGGGGGAGTATGGGTACACCTTC.

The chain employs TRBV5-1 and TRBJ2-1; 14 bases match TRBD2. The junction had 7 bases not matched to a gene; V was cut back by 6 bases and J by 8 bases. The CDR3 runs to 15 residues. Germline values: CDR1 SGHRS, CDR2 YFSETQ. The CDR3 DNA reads TGCGCCAGCACCGGGACTAGCGGGGGAGGGGATGAGCAGTTCTTC. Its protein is CASTGTSGGGDEQFF.

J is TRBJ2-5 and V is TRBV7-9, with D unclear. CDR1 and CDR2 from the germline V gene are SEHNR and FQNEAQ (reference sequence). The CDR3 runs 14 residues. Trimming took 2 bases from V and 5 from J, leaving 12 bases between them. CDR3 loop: CASSLKAILETQYF. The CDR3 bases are TGTGCCAGCAGCTTAAAGGCCATACTGGAGACCCAGTACTTC.

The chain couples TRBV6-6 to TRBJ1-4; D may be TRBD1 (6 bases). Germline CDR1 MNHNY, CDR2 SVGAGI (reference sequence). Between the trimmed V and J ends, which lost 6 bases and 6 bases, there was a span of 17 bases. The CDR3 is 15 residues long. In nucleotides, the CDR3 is TGTGCCAGCAGCACAGGCAGGGGAGGAGATGAAAAACTGTTTTTT. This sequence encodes CASSTGRGGDEKLFF.

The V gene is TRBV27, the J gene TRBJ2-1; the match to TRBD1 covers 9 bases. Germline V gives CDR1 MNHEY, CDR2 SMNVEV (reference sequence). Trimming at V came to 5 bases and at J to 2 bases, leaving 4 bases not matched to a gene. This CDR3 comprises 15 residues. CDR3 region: CASSARDRAYNEQFF. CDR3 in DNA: TGTGCCAGCAGTGCCCGGGACAGGGCCTACAATGAGCAGTTCTTC.

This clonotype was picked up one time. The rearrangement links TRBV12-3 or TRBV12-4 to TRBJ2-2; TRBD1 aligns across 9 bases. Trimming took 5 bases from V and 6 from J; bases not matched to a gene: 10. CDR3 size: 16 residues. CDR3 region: CASSPPGQGLSGELFF. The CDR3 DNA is TGTGCCAGCAGTCCCCCGGGACAGGGTTTGTCCGGGGAGCTGTTTTTT.

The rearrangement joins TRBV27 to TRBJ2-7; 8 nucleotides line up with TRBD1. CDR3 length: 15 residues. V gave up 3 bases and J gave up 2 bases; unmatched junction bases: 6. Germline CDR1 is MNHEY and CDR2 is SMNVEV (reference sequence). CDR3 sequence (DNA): TGTGCCAGCAGTTTCCGGCTGGACAGGGCCTACGAGCAGTACTTC. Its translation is CASSFRLDRAYEQYF.

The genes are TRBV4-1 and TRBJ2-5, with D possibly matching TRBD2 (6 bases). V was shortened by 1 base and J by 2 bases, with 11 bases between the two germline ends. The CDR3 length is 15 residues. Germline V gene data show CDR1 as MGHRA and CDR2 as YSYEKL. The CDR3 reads CASSQALGGQETQYF. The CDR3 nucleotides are TGCGCCAGCAGCCAAGCCCTAGGAGGGCAAGAGACCCAGTACTTC.